The next 10 T cell receptor beta chains were all read from a single sample in a study of blood T cell repertoires in COVID-19. The data were produced by immunoSEQ multiplex PCR, yet TCRdb's version contains in-frame clones alone and is incomplete. The sample consists of over 85,000 clones, approximately 90% of them appearing once. The sequenced sample consisted of peripheral blood. The source of these receptors is a woman over 75 with active COVID-19.

This sequence joins TRBV7-9 and TRBJ1-1; TRBD1 aligns across 7 bases. J lost 4 bases, V lost 2 bases, and 10 bases had no gene match. This CDR3 is 16 amino acids long. Per germline, CDR1 SEHNR and CDR2 FQNEAQ (reference sequence). In DNA, the CDR3 is TGTGCCAGCAGCTTACCCACAGGGGTTATACTCACTGAAGCTTTCTTT. It is translated as CASSLPTGVILTEAFF.

This chain links TRBV6-2 or TRBV6-3 with TRBJ2-7; 13 positions agree with TRBD2. Germline CDR1 reads MNHEY; CDR2 reads SVGEGT. The J segment lost 4 bases and the V segment lost 6 bases, leaving 3 bases of the junction unmatched. CDR3 length: 14 amino acids. The CDR3 bases are TGTGCCAGCAGCGGACTAGCGGGAGTTTACGAGCAGTACTTC. Translated, it gives CASSGLAGVYEQYF.

This chain uses TRBV29-1 with TRBJ2-1; D is possibly TRBD2 (5 bases). The CDR3 contains 11 residues. CDR1 SQVTM and CDR2 ANQGSEA come from the germline V gene. V lost 4 bases and J 4 bases, leaving 5 bases between the germline ends. CDR3 in amino acids: CSVAGYNEQFF. CDR3 nucleotide sequence: TGCAGCGTTGCGGGGTACAATGAGCAGTTCTTC.

The chain employs TRBV7-2 and TRBJ1-2, with TRBD1 matching over 9 bases. The CDR3 runs 14 residues. Germline V gene data show CDR1 as SGHTA and CDR2 as FQGNSA. The V and J ends lost 3 bases and 3 bases, in that order; junction bases with no gene match: 2. The CDR3 is CASSFRQGDYGYTF. CDR3 sequence (DNA): TGTGCCAGCAGCTTTCGACAGGGGGACTATGGCTACACCTTC.

CDR3 in amino acids: CASSQEPYLENNEQFF. The CDR3, as DNA: TGTGCCAGCAGCCAAGAGCCCTACTTAGAAAACAATGAGCAGTTCTTC. The chain carries TRBV3-1 (or the pseudogene TRBV3-2) and TRBJ2-1; D remains ambiguous. The CDR3 length is 16 residues. The V gene's germline CDR1 is LGHDT and CDR2 YNNKEL (reference sequence). V lost 0 bases and J 5 bases, leaving 14 bases between the germline ends.

The chain is built from TRBV4-2 and TRBJ2-1; D might be TRBD1 (6 bases). Germline values: CDR1 LGHNA, CDR2 YNFKEQ. The V and J ends lost 4 bases and 15 bases respectively, with 16 bases between them. There are 12 residues in the CDR3. CDR3 coding DNA: TGTGCCAGCAGCCCGGAACTAGGGGGAATGTTCTTC. Its translation: CASSPELGGMFF.

This clone was counted once. The chain joins TRBV12-3 or TRBV12-4 to TRBJ1-1; 9 bases line up with TRBD1. V trimming: 5 bases; J trimming: 11 bases; junction bases outside the gene matches: 9. The CDR3 is made up of 13 amino acids. This chain's CDR3 is CASSPGQGRQAFF. The DNA for the CDR3 is TGTGCCAGCAGTCCGGGACAGGGTAGGCAGGCTTTCTTT.

The J gene is TRBJ1-1, the V gene TRBV28; 9 bases fit TRBD1. The CDR3 runs to 11 residues. Germline V lookup: CDR1 MDHEN, CDR2 SYDVKM. The V segment lost 7 bases and the J segment 11 bases; nucleotides outside the gene matches: 5. CDR3 protein: CASTQGAIAFF. The CDR3 nucleotides are TGTGCCAGCACACAGGGGGCGATTGCTTTCTTT.

This sequence joins TRBV18 and TRBJ1-6, with 7 bases lining up with TRBD1. V trimming: 3 bases; J trimming: 10 bases; junction bases outside the gene matches: 6. The CDR3 contains 14 residues. Looked up from germline, CDR1 is KGHSH and CDR2 is LQKENI. The CDR3 DNA follows: TGTGCCAGCTCACCTCAAGGGGGCGCATCACCCCTCCACTTT. The encoded protein is CASSPQGGASPLHF.

The chain uses TRBV6-6 and TRBJ2-1; maybe TRBD1 (7 bases). CDR1 and CDR2 (germline): MNHNY, SVGAGI (reference sequence). There are 15 residues in the CDR3. Trimming took 3 bases from V and 9 from J, leaving 18 bases between them. The CDR3 reads CASSYQGGSSFEQFF. CDR3 bases: TGTGCCAGCAGTTATCAGGGGGGCTCATCATTTGAGCAGTTCTTC.